This TCR beta chain was captured by sequencing in a study of CD8 T cell repertoires and HIV-1 epitope variants. Background on the study: Control wells had CMV/EBV/flu peptides, negative Ebola AY9, or no peptide. The baseline condition was 1M T cells left uncultured. Study-level points and caveats: Nef KF9 drew about 5 clonotypes and HW9 one, without TAALDMSHF responses.

V lost 1 base, J lost 5 bases, and 6 bases lay in between. Germline assignment: CDR1 SEHNR and CDR2 FQNEAQ (reference sequence). There are 13 residues in the CDR3. TCRdb's copy holds only in-frame clones and misses some; the assay was immunoSEQ multiplex PCR. The sample consists of roughly 4,000 clones, about 65% of them appearing once. Turning to this clone: Its antigen is unidentified.

The rearrangement uses TRBV7-9 and TRBJ1-5; D gene unclear. Material for sequencing was cultured CD8+ T cells derived from PBMCs. The receptor comes from a male donor with HIV. CDR3: CASSLGTDQPQHF. In DNA form, the CDR3 reads TGTGCCAGCAGCTTAGGTACAGATCAGCCCCAGCATTTT. The full variable domain, rest sourced from reference TRBV7-9 and TRBJ1-5, is DTGVSQNPRHKITKRGQNVTFRCDPISEHNRLYWYRQTLGQGPEFLTYFQNEAQLEKSRLLSDRFSAERPKGSFSTLEIQRTEQGDSAMYLCASSLGTDQPQHFGDGTRLSIL.